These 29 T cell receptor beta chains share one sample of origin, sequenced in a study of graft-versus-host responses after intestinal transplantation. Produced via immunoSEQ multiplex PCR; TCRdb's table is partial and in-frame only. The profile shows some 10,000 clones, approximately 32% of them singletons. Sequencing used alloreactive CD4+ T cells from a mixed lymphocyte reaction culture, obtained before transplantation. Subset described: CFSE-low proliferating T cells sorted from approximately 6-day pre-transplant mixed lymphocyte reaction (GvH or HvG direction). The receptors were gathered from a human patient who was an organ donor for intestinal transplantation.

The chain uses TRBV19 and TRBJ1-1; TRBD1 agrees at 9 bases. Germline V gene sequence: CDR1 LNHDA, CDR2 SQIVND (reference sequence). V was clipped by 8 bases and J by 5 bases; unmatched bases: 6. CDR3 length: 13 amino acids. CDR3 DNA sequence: TGTGCCAGTGGACGGGACAGGGCTACTGAAGCTTTCTTT. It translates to CASGRDRATEAFF.

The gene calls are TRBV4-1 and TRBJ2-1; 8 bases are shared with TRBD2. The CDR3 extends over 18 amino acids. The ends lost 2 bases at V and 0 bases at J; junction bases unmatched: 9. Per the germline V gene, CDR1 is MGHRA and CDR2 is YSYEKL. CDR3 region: CASSQLTVGLASYNEQFF. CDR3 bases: TGCGCCAGCAGCCAACTCACTGTAGGACTAGCCTCCTACAATGAGCAGTTCTTC.

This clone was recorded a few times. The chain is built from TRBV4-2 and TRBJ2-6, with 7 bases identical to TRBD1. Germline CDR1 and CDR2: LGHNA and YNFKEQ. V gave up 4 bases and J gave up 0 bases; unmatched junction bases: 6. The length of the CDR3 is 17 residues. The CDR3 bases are TGTGCCAGCAGCCTCCGACGGGACAGCTCTGGGGCCAACGTCCTGACTTTC. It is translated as CASSLRRDSSGANVLTF.

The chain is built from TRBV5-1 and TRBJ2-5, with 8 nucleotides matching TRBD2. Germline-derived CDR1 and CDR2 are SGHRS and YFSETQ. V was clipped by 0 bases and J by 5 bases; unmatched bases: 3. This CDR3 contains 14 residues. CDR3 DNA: TGCGCCAGCAGCTTGGCGGGGGGGGGTGAGACCCAGTACTTC. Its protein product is CASSLAGGGETQYF.

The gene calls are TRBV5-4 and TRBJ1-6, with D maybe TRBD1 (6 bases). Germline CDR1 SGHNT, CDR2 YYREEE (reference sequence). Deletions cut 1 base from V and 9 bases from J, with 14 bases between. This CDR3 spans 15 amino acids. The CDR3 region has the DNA TGTGCCAGCAGCTTGAGGGGGGGGAAAAGTTCACCCCTCCACTTT. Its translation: CASSLRGGKSSPLHF.

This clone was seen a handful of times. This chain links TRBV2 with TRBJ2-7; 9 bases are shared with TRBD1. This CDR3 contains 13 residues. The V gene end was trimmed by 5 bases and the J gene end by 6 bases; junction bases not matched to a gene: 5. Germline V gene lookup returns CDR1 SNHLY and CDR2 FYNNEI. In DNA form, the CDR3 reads TGTGCCAGCAGTTCGGGACAGGGACTCGAGCAGTACTTC. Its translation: CASSSGQGLEQYF.

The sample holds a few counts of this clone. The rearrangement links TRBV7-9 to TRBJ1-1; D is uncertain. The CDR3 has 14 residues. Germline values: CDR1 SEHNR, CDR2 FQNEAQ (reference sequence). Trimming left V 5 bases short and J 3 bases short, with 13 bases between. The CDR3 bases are TGTGCCAGCAGCCGAGGGTTTGGGGACACTGAAGCTTTCTTT. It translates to CASSRGFGDTEAFF.

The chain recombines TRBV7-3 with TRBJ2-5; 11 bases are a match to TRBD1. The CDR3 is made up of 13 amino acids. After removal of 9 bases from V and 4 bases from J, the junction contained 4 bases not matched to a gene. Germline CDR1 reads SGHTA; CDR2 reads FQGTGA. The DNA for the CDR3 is TGTGCCAGTTCGGGACAGGGGGGAGAGACCCAGTACTTC. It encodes CASSGQGGETQYF.

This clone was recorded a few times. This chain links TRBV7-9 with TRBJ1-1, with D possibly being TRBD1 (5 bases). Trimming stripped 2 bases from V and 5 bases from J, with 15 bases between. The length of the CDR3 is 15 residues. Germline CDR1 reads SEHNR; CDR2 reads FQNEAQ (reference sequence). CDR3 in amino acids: CASSLFGAGRTEAFF. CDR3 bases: TGTGCCAGCAGCTTATTTGGGGCGGGGAGGACTGAAGCTTTCTTT.

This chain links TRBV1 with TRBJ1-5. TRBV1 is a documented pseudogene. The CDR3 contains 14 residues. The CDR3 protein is CTSSFRCPYQPQHF. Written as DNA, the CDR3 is TGCACCAGCAGCTTTAGATGCCCTTATCAGCCCCAGCATTTT.

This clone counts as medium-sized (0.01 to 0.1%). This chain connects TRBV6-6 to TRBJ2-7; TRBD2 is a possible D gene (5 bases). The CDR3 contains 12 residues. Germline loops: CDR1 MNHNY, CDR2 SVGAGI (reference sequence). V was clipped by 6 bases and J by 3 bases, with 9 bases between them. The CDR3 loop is CASRLDYYEQYF. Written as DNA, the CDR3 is TGTGCCAGCAGATTAGACTACTACGAGCAGTACTTC.

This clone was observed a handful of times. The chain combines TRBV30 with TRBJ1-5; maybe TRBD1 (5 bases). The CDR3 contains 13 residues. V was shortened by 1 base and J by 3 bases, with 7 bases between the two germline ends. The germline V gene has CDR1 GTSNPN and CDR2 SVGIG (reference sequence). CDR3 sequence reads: CAWSGQLNQPQHF. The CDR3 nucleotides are TGTGCCTGGAGTGGACAGCTCAATCAGCCCCAGCATTTT.

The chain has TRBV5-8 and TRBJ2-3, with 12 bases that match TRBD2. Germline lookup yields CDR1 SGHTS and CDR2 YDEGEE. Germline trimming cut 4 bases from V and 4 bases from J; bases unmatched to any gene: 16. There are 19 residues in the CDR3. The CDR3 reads CASSQGLAGYGFRADTQYF. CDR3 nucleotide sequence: TGTGCCAGCAGCCAAGGACTAGCGGGGTACGGTTTTCGCGCAGATACGCAGTATTTT.

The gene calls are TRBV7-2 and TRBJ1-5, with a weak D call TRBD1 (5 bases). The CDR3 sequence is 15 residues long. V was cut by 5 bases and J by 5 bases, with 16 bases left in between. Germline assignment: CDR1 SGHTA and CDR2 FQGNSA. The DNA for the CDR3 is TGTGCCAGCAGCCCCCAATGGGGGGTACATCAGCCCCAGCATTTT. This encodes CASSPQWGVHQPQHF.

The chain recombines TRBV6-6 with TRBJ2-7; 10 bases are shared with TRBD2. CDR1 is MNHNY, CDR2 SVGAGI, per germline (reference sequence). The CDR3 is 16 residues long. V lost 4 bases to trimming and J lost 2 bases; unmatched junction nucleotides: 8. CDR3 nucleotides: TGTGCCAGCAGTTTAGCGGGGGGCCAACTCACCTACGAGCAGTACTTC. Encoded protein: CASSLAGGQLTYEQYF.

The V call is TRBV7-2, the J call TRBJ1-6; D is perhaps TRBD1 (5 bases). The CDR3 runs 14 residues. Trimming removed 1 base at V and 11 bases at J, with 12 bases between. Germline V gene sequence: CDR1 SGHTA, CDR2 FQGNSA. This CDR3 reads CASSLGVGAPPLHF. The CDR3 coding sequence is TGTGCCAGCAGCTTAGGAGTTGGGGCACCACCCCTCCACTTT.

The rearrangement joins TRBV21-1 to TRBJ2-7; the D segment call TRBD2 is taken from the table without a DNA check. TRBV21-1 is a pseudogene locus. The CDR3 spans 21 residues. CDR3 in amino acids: CASSKVPSPTSGGQGSYEQYF. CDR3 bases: TGTGCCAGCAGCAAAGTTCCAAGTCCGACTAGCGGGGGGCAAGGGTCCTACGAGCAGTACTTC.

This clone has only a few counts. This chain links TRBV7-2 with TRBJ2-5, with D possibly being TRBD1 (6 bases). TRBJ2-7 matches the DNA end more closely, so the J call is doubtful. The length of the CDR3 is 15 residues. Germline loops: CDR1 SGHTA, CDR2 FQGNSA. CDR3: CASTHRAGASYEQYF. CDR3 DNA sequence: TGTGCCAGCACCCATCGGGCAGGGGCGTCCTACGAGCAGTACTTC.

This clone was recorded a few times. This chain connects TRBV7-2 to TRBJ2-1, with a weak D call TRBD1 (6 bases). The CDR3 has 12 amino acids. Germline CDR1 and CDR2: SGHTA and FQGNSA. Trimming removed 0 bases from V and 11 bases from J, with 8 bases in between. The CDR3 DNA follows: TGTGCCAGCAGCTTAGCGAGGGGGAAGCAGTTCTTC. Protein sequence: CASSLARGKQFF.

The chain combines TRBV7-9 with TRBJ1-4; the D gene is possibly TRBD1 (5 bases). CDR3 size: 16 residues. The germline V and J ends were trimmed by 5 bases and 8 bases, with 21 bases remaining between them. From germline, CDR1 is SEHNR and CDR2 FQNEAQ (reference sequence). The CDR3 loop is CASSLLLRGIKEKLFF. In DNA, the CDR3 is TGTGCCAGCAGCCTTCTCCTAAGGGGCATAAAAGAAAAACTGTTTTTT.

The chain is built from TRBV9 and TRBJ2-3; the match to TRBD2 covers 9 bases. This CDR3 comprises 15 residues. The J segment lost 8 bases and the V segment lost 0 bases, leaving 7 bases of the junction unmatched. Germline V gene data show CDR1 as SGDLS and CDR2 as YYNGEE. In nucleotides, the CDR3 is TGTGCCAGCAGCGTAGCTGGAAGCGGGGGGATTACGCAGTATTTT. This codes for CASSVAGSGGITQYF.

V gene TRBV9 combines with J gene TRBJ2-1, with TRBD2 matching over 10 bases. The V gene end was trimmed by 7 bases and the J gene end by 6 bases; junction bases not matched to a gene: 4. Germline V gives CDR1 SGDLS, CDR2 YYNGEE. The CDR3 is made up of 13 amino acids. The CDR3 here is CASGVAGGNEQFF. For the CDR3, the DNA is TGTGCCAGCGGGGTAGCGGGGGGCAATGAGCAGTTCTTC.

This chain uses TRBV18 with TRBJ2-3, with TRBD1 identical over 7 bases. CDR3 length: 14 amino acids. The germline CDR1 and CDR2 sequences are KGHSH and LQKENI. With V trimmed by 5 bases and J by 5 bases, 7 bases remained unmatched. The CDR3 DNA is TGTGCCAGCTCAGCCACAGGGGCGGTAGATACGCAGTATTTT. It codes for CASSATGAVDTQYF.

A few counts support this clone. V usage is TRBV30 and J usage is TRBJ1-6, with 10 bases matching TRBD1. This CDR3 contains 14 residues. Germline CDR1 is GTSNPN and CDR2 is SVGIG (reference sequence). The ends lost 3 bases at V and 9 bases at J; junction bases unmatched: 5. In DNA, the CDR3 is TGTGCCTGGAGACGACAGGGGGCCGGTTCACCCCTCCACTTT. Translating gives CAWRRQGAGSPLHF.

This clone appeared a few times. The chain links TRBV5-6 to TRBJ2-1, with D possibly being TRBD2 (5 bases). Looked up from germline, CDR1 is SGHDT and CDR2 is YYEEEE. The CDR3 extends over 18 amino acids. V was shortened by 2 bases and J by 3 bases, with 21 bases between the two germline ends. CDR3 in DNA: TGTGCCAGCAGCTTCCTTTCGGCCAGGCGGGCCCTCTACAATGAGCAGTTCTTC. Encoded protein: CASSFLSARRALYNEQFF.

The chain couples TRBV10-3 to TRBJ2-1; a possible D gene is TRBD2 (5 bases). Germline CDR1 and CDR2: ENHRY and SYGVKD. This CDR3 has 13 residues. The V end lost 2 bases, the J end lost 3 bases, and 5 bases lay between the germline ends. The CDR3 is CAISEGSYNEQFF. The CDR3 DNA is TGTGCCATCAGTGAGGGGAGCTACAATGAGCAGTTCTTC.

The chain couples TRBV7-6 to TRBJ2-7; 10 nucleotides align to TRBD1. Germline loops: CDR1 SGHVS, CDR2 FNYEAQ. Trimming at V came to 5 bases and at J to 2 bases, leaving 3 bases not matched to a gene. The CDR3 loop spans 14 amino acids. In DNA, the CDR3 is TGTGCCAGCAGCCCCGGACAGGGGGCCTACGAGCAGTACTTC. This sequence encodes CASSPGQGAYEQYF.

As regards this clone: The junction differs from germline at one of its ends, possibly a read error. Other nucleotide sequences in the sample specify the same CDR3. The CDR3: CASSQEGGGWGGEAFF. The CDR3, as DNA: TGTGCCAGCAGCCAAGAAGGGGGGGGATGGGGCGGTGAAGCTTTCTTT. V usage is TRBV4-1 and J usage is TRBJ1-1, with a tentative D call TRBD1 (6 bases). This CDR3 contains 16 residues. Germline V gene lookup returns CDR1 MGHRA and CDR2 YSYEKL.

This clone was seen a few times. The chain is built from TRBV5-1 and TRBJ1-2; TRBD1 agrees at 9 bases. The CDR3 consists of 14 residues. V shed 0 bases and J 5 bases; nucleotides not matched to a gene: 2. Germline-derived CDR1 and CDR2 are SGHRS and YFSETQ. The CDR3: CASSLDRGQYGYTF. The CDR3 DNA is TGCGCCAGCAGCTTGGACAGGGGGCAGTATGGCTACACCTTC.